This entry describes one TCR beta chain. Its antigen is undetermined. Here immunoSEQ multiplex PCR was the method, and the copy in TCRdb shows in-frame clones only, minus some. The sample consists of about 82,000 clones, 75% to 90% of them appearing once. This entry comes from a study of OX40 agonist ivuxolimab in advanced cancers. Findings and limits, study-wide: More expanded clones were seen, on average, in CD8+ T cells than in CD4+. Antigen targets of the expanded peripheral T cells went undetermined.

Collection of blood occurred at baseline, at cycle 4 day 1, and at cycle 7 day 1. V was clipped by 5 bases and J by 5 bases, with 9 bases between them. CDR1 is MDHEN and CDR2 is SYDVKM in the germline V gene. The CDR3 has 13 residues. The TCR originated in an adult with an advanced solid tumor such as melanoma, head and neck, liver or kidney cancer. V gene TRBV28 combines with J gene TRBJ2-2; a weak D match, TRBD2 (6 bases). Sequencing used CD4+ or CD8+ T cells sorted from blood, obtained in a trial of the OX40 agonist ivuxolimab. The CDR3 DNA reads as TGTGCCAGCAGTAGCGGGTTAACCGGGGAGCTGTTTTTT. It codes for CASSSGLTGELFF.